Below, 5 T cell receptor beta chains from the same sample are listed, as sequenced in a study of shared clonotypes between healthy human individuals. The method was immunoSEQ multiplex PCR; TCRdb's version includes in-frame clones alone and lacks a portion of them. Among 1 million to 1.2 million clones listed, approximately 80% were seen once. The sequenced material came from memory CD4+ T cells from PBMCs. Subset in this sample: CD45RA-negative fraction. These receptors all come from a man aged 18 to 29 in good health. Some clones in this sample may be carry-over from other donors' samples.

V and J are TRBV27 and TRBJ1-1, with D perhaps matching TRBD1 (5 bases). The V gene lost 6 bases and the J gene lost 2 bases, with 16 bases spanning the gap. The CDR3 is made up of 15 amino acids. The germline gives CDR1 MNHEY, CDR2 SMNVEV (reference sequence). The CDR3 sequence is CASRRVHQGNTEAFF. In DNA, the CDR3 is TGTGCCAGCAGACGGGTCCATCAGGGAAACACTGAAGCTTTCTTT.

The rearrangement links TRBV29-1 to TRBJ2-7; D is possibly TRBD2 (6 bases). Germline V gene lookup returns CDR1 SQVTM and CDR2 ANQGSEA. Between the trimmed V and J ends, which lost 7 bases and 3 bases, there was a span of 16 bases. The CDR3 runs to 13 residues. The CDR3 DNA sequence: TGCAGCGCCCGCGGGGTAGTAAGCTACGAGCAGTACTTC. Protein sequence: CSARGVVSYEQYF.

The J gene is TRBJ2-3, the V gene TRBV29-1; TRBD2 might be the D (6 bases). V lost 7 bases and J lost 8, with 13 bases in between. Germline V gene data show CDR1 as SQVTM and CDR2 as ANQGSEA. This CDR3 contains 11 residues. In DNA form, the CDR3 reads TGCAGCGAGTCGGCCGGGGGTACGCAGTATTTT. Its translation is CSESAGGTQYF.

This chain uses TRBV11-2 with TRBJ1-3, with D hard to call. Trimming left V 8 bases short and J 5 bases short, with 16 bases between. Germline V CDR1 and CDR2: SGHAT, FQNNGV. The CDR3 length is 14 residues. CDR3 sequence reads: CASCPGPGRNTIYF. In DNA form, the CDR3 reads TGTGCCAGCTGCCCCGGGCCGGGGAGAAACACCATATATTTT.

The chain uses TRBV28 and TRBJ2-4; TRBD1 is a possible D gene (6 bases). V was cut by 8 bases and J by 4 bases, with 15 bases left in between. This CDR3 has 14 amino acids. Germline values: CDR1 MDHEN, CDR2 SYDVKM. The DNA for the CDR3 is TGTGCCAGCTTCCGGGACAACGCTAAAAACATTCAGTACTTC. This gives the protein CASFRDNAKNIQYF.